This TCR beta chain is from a study of blood T cell repertoires in COVID-19. This table comes from immunoSEQ multiplex PCR, and its TCRdb copy is limited to in-frame clones, with some not included. The sample carries 200,000 to 300,000 clones, 70% to 90% recorded once. V was clipped by 2 bases and J by 9 bases, with 8 bases between them. Germline values: CDR1 LGHDT, CDR2 YNNKEL (reference sequence). The CDR3 length is 12 residues. The V and J genes are TRBV3-1 (or the pseudogene TRBV3-2) and TRBJ2-1; no firm D call. The sample was PBMCs or T cells enriched from blood (not recorded which). The sequence came from a woman aged 40 to 49 with acute COVID-19. CDR3 in amino acids: CASSQTRIEQFF. Written as DNA, the CDR3 is TGTGCCAGCAGCCAAACGCGGATTGAGCAGTTCTTC.